This is a list of T cell receptor beta chains from one sample in a study of shared clonotypes between healthy human individuals. Sequencing was performed with immunoSEQ multiplex PCR; in TCRdb, only in-frame clones are kept and a portion is missing. This sample has approximately 2.3 million clones, with just over 90% found just once. The sample was naive CD4+ T cells from PBMCs. All receptors derive from a man younger than 35 in good health. Some clones in this sample may be carry-over from other donors' samples. Each CDR3 is given with its conserved first and last residue. D genes are given only for firm matches. Clone sizes are given selectively: once, few, many, or a class where the clone is expanded.

d_gene: NA
v_gene: TRBV5-1
abundance: NA
j_gene: TRBJ2-6
CDR3aa: CASRLMAGANVLTF
CDR3nt: TGCGCCAGCAGACTTATGGCTGGGGCCAACGTCCTGACTTTC

d_gene: NA
v_gene: TRBV19
abundance: NA
j_gene: TRBJ1-1
CDR3aa: CASTPDRIMNTEAFF
CDR3nt: TGTGCCAGTACGCCTGACCGTATCATGAACACTGAAGCTTTCTTT

d_gene: NA
v_gene: TRBV7-2
abundance: NA
j_gene: TRBJ2-7
CDR3aa: CASSPSYEQYF
CDR3nt: TGTGCCAGCAGCCCATCCTACGAGCAGTACTTC

d_gene: NA
v_gene: TRBV28
abundance: once
j_gene: TRBJ1-4
CDR3aa: CASRPLTGRGNEKLFF
CDR3nt: TGTGCCAGCCGGCCCCTAACAGGGAGGGGTAATGAAAAACTGTTTTTT

d_gene: TRBD1
v_gene: TRBV30
abundance: NA
j_gene: TRBJ2-3
CDR3aa: CAWSPDRATDTQYF
CDR3nt: TGTGCCTGGAGTCCGGACAGGGCGACAGATACGCAGTATTTT

d_gene: TRBD1
v_gene: TRBV11-3
abundance: NA
j_gene: TRBJ2-3
CDR3aa: CASSPRTGTDTQYF
CDR3nt: TGTGCCAGCAGCCCCCGGACAGGGACAGATACGCAGTATTTT

d_gene: NA
v_gene: TRBV18
abundance: NA
j_gene: TRBJ1-2
CDR3aa: CASSPQTAPFHYGYTF
CDR3nt: TGTGCCAGCTCACCACAGACAGCGCCCTTCCACTATGGCTACACCTTC

d_gene: TRBD1
v_gene: TRBV6-4
abundance: NA
j_gene: TRBJ2-3
CDR3aa: CASSGPDREKSDTQYF
CDR3nt: TGTGCCAGCAGTGGCCCGGACAGGGAAAAATCAGATACGCAGTATTTT

d_gene: NA
v_gene: TRBV9
abundance: NA
j_gene: TRBJ1-1
CDR3aa: CASSVVPTVNTEAFF
CDR3nt: TGTGCCAGCAGCGTAGTCCCGACAGTGAACACTGAAGCTTTCTTT

d_gene: NA
v_gene: TRBV28
abundance: NA
j_gene: TRBJ2-7
CDR3aa: CASSFERRPYEQYF
CDR3nt: TGTGCCAGCAGTTTTGAGCGGAGGCCCTACGAGCAGTACTTC

d_gene: NA
v_gene: TRBV6-5
abundance: NA
j_gene: TRBJ2-1
CDR3aa: CASSLQASRTNEQFF
CDR3nt: TGTGCCAGCAGTCTACAGGCTTCAAGGACCAATGAGCAGTTCTTC

d_gene: NA
v_gene: TRBV2
abundance: NA
j_gene: TRBJ2-5
CDR3aa: CASSDGQLQPQYF
CDR3nt: TGTGCCAGCAGTGATGGCCAGTTACAACCCCAGTACTTC

d_gene: TRBD1
v_gene: TRBV5-4
abundance: NA
j_gene: TRBJ2-7
CDR3aa: CASSLGQGSEQYF
CDR3nt: TGTGCCAGCAGCTTGGGACAGGGGTCCGAGCAGTACTTC

d_gene: NA
v_gene: TRBV5-1
abundance: NA
j_gene: TRBJ2-6
CDR3aa: CASFRTESGANVLTF
CDR3nt: TGCGCCAGCTTCCGGACGGAGTCTGGGGCCAACGTCCTGACTTTC

d_gene: TRBD2
v_gene: TRBV18
abundance: NA
j_gene: TRBJ2-7
CDR3aa: CASSQSRLARAGEQYF
CDR3nt: TGTGCCAGCTCGCAATCCCGACTAGCGAGAGCGGGCGAGCAGTACTTC

d_gene: NA
v_gene: TRBV30
abundance: NA
j_gene: TRBJ1-2
CDR3aa: CAWSVQRGRGNYGYTF
CDR3nt: TGTGCCTGGAGTGTGCAGAGGGGCAGGGGAAACTATGGCTACACCTTC

d_gene: NA
v_gene: TRBV18
abundance: NA
j_gene: TRBJ2-7
CDR3aa: CASSAGTNAYEQYF
CDR3nt: TGTGCCAGCTCAGCCGGGACAAATGCCTACGAGCAGTACTTC

d_gene: TRBD1
v_gene: TRBV5-1
abundance: NA
j_gene: TRBJ2-3
CDR3aa: CASSMTGGEDTQYF
CDR3nt: TGCGCCAGCAGCATGACAGGGGGCGAAGATACGCAGTATTTT

d_gene: NA
v_gene: TRBV15
abundance: NA
j_gene: TRBJ1-3
CDR3aa: CATSRGGTSDTIYF
CDR3nt: TGTGCCACCAGCAGAGGGGGGACAAGCGACACCATATATTTT

d_gene: NA
v_gene: TRBV5-6
abundance: NA
j_gene: TRBJ2-1
CDR3aa: CASSLAFGSYNEQFF
CDR3nt: TGTGCCAGCAGCTTGGCTTTTGGTTCCTACAATGAGCAGTTCTTC

d_gene: TRBD1
v_gene: TRBV9
abundance: NA
j_gene: TRBJ1-2
CDR3aa: CASSHDRGTSYTF
CDR3nt: TGTGCCAGCAGCCATGACAGGGGTACAAGCTACACCTTC

d_gene: TRBD2
v_gene: TRBV4-1
abundance: NA
j_gene: TRBJ2-2
CDR3aa: CASRREGLNTGELFF
CDR3nt: TGCGCCAGCAGGCGGGAGGGCTTGAACACCGGGGAGCTGTTTTTT

d_gene: NA
v_gene: TRBV11-2
abundance: NA
j_gene: TRBJ2-2
CDR3aa: CASSLYPDLAGELFF
CDR3nt: TGTGCCAGCAGCTTATACCCTGATTTGGCCGGGGAGCTGTTTTTT

d_gene: TRBD2
v_gene: TRBV7-6
abundance: NA
j_gene: TRBJ2-3
CDR3aa: CASSLAIAGRERADTDTQYF
CDR3nt: TGTGCCAGCAGCTTAGCGATAGCAGGGAGGGAGAGAGCGGACACAGATACGCAGTATTTT

d_gene: NA
v_gene: TRBV29-1
abundance: NA
j_gene: TRBJ2-5
CDR3aa: CSAPGLDQETQYF
CDR3nt: TGCAGCGCCCCGGGGCTCGACCAAGAGACCCAGTACTTC

d_gene: TRBD2
v_gene: TRBV10-2
abundance: NA
j_gene: TRBJ2-5
CDR3aa: CASRPAGGPGETQYF
CDR3nt: TGCGCCAGCAGACCAGCGGGAGGGCCGGGAGAGACCCAGTACTTC